The entry below gives a single T cell receptor (beta chain) sequence along with its context. The antigen remains undetermined. The entry originates in a study of vaccination effects on CD4 cells after COVID-19. Antigen-specific CD4+ T cells expanded by the ViraFEST assay with viral peptide pools were then sequenced. Isolation of CD4+ T cells took place after approximately 10 days of culture. Of the BNT162b2 and mRNA-1273 vaccines, participants received two doses of one or the other. Germline CDR1 is MDHEN and CDR2 is SYDVKM. The CDR3 is 16 amino acids. Trimming stripped 4 bases from V and 6 bases from J, with 22 bases between. Generated by immunoSEQ multiplex PCR, the TCRdb table keeps only in-frame clones and is missing some. This table has about 14,000 clones, around 72% appearing once.

The sequence came from a human donor who received a COVID-19 vaccine. This chain connects TRBV28 to TRBJ2-7, with D unclear. Specimen: CD4+ T cells from PBMCs cultured with SARS-CoV-2 spike peptides, collected after COVID-19 vaccination. In nucleotides, the CDR3 is TGTGCCAGCAGTTCCCAGGCCGCCCCCATTCAAGGCGAGCAGTACTTC. It is translated as CASSSQAAPIQGEQYF. The full variable domain, in which reference TRBV28 and TRBJ2-7 provide the parts outside the CDR3, is DVKVTQSSRYLVKRTGEKVFLECVQDMDHENMFWYRQDPGLGLRLIYFSYDVKMKEKGDIPEGYSVSREKKERFSLILESASTNQTSMYLCASSSQAAPIQGEQYFGPGTRLTVT.